Following are 20 T cell receptor beta chains from one sample sequenced in a study of blood T cell repertoires in COVID-19. TCRdb's table, derived via immunoSEQ multiplex PCR, lists solely in-frame clones and lacks some. This table holds fewer than 350,000 clones, around nine tenths found once. The sample taken for sequencing was PBMCs or T cells enriched from blood (not recorded which). Source of these receptors: a woman aged 25 to 39 who had been exposed to COVID-19.

This chain connects TRBV11-2 to TRBJ2-1; possible D gene TRBD2, 6 bases. The CDR3 is 11 amino acids. V was pared by 1 base and J by 16 bases, with 11 bases between. The germline V gene encodes CDR1 SGHAT and CDR2 FQNNGV. CDR3 region: CASSLVEEGFF. The CDR3 coding sequence is TGTGCCAGCAGCTTAGTCGAGGAGGGTTTCTTC. The entire variable domain, with the rest obtained from reference TRBV11-2 and TRBJ2-1, is as follows: EAGVAQSPRYKIIEKRQSVAFWCNPISGHATLYWYQQILGQGPKLLIQFQNNGVVDDSQLPKDRFSAERLKGVDSTLKIQPAKLEDSAVYLCASSLVEEGFFGPGTRLTVL.

This chain uses TRBV5-8 with TRBJ1-6; D perhaps matches TRBD1 (5 bases). The germline V gene encodes CDR1 SGHTS and CDR2 YDEGEE. This CDR3 comprises 14 residues. Trimming removed 4 bases at V and 7 bases at J, with 12 bases between. DNA for the CDR3: TGTGCCAGCAGCATTCAGGGAAGGAATTCACCCCTCCACTTT. It is translated as CASSIQGRNSPLHF.

DNA of the CDR3: TGTGCCATCAGCCACGGACAGGGGGGTAATCAGCCCCAGCATTTT. Translating it yields CAISHGQGGNQPQHF. The chain links TRBV10-3 to TRBJ1-5, with 10 nucleotides matching TRBD1. The CDR3 sequence is 15 residues long. CDR1 ENHRY and CDR2 SYGVKD come from the germline V gene. The J segment lost 4 bases and the V segment lost 6 bases, leaving 6 bases of the junction unmatched.

This clone was seen a single time. The chain uses TRBV19 and TRBJ1-1; 8 nucleotides agree with TRBD1. Per germline, CDR1 LNHDA and CDR2 SQIVND (reference sequence). CDR3 size: 14 residues. V lost 6 bases to trimming and J lost 4 bases; unmatched junction nucleotides: 7. CDR3 sequence reads: CASRVGQDLTEAFF. The CDR3 coding sequence is TGTGCCAGTAGGGTGGGACAGGACCTCACTGAAGCTTTCTTT. Full variable domain (missing parts from reference TRBV19 and TRBJ1-1): DGGITQSPKYLFRKEGQNVTLSCEQNLNHDAMYWYRQDPGQGLRLIYYSQIVNDFQKGDIAEGYSVSREKKESFPLTVTSAQKNPTAFYLCASRVGQDLTEAFFGQGTRLTVV.

The V call is TRBV7-3, the J call TRBJ2-1; TRBD2 matches 9 bases. The CDR3 contains 15 residues. Germline V gene lookup returns CDR1 SGHTA and CDR2 FQGTGA. J was trimmed by 8 bases and V by 1 base; bases with no gene match: 6. This CDR3 reads CASSLNGGRADEQFF. The CDR3 DNA reads as TGTGCCAGCAGCTTAAATGGCGGGAGGGCCGATGAGCAGTTCTTC.

The rearrangement links TRBV3-1 (or the pseudogene TRBV3-2) to TRBJ2-3; tentatively, D is TRBD2 (6 bases). The germline gives CDR1 LGHDT, CDR2 YNNKEL (reference sequence). The CDR3 spans 15 residues. Trimming pared 4 bases from V and 0 bases from J, leaving 11 bases between. The CDR3 sequence is CASSRGAGSTDTQYF. Written as DNA, the CDR3 is TGTGCCAGCAGCCGAGGGGCGGGAAGCACAGATACGCAGTATTTT.

The CDR3 sequence is CASSQDLEGLAGYDNEQFF. The CDR3 coding sequence is TGCGCCAGCAGCCAAGATCTGGAGGGTCTAGCGGGATACGACAATGAGCAGTTCTTC. The chain uses TRBV4-1 and TRBJ2-1; 9 positions agree with TRBD2. J lost 5 bases, V lost 0 bases, and 14 bases had no gene match. This CDR3 has 19 residues. Germline CDR1 is MGHRA and CDR2 is YSYEKL.

The chain combines TRBV3-1 (or the pseudogene TRBV3-2) with TRBJ1-4; D not resolved. The CDR3 length is 13 residues. V lost 5 bases to trimming and J lost 5 bases, with 9 bases between them. From germline, CDR1 is LGHDT and CDR2 YNNKEL (reference sequence). The CDR3 loop reads CASSFGENEKLFF. For the CDR3, the DNA is TGTGCCAGCAGCTTCGGGGAAAATGAAAAACTGTTTTTT.

V usage is TRBV5-1 and J usage is TRBJ2-3, with a possible D match to TRBD1 (6 bases). Trimming stripped 4 bases from V and 4 bases from J, with 10 bases between. Germline V gene data show CDR1 as SGHRS and CDR2 as YFSETQ. The CDR3 extends over 13 amino acids. CDR3 loop: CASSQGHPDTQYF. CDR3 nucleotides: TGCGCCAGCAGCCAGGGACATCCAGATACGCAGTATTTT.

J is TRBJ2-7 and V is TRBV7-3; TRBD2 aligns across 7 bases. V trimming: 1 base; J trimming: 2 bases; junction bases outside the gene matches: 5. The CDR3 has 15 residues. Per germline, CDR1 SGHTA and CDR2 FQGTGA. CDR3 region: CASSLMAGVTYEQYF. In nucleotides, the CDR3 is TGTGCCAGCAGCTTAATGGCGGGAGTGACCTACGAGCAGTACTTC.

CDR3 amino acids: CASRPRGSDTQYF. DNA of the CDR3: TGTGCCAGCAGACCGAGGGGGAGTGATACGCAGTATTTT. V and J are TRBV27 and TRBJ2-3; D is perhaps TRBD1 (6 bases). V lost 6 bases and J lost 6, with 13 bases in between. Germline CDR1 is MNHEY and CDR2 is SMNVEV (reference sequence). The CDR3 runs 13 residues.

This chain connects TRBV6-6 to TRBJ2-7; 9 nucleotides align to TRBD1. CDR3 length equals 16 residues. V dropped 6 bases and J dropped 7; count of bases not matched to a gene: 16. Germline CDR1 and CDR2: MNHNY and SVGAGI (reference sequence). The CDR3 is CASSRSSTGGLDEQYF. The CDR3, as DNA: TGTGCCAGCAGCCGATCATCGACAGGGGGTTTGGATGAGCAGTACTTC.

This chain joins TRBV19 and TRBJ2-2, with D perhaps matching TRBD1 (5 bases). V lost 3 bases and J lost 4, with 12 bases in between. Germline CDR1 is LNHDA and CDR2 is SQIVND (reference sequence). This CDR3 has 15 amino acids. CDR3 amino acids: CASSIAQGSTGELFF. CDR3 DNA sequence: TGTGCCAGTAGTATTGCCCAGGGTAGCACCGGGGAGCTGTTTTTT. Using reference TRBV19 and TRBJ2-2 for the parts outside the CDR3, the full variable domain is DGGITQSPKYLFRKEGQNVTLSCEQNLNHDAMYWYRQDPGQGLRLIYYSQIVNDFQKGDIAEGYSVSREKKESFPLTVTSAQKNPTAFYLCASSIAQGSTGELFFGEGSRLTVL.

This clone was seen just once. V usage is TRBV5-1 and J usage is TRBJ1-2, with a possible D match to TRBD1 (6 bases). The germline gives CDR1 SGHRS, CDR2 YFSETQ. CDR3 length: 17 residues. V dropped 4 bases and J dropped 1 base, with 20 bases sitting between them. The chain's CDR3 is CASSPIKTGLDNYGYTF. The DNA for the CDR3 is TGCGCCAGCAGCCCGATAAAGACAGGCTTGGATAACTATGGCTACACCTTC.

The chain links TRBV10-2 to TRBJ1-4; 10 nucleotides match TRBD1. The CDR3 is 15 residues long. Germline V gene lookup returns CDR1 WSHSY and CDR2 SAAADI. V lost 8 bases, J lost 5 bases, and 8 bases stayed unmatched. The CDR3 DNA reads TGCGCCAGCCTATCACCGGGACAGGGGAATGAAAAACTGTTTTTT. It translates to CASLSPGQGNEKLFF.

This clone was recorded only once. V usage is TRBV19 and J usage is TRBJ2-7, with a possible D match to TRBD2 (5 bases). This CDR3 region has 16 residues. The ends were cut back, 6 bases at V and 2 bases at J, with 20 bases in the middle. The germline V gene encodes CDR1 LNHDA and CDR2 SQIVND (reference sequence). In nucleotides, the CDR3 is TGTGCCAGTAGGAGACTACGTGATGGAACACCCTACGAGCAGTACTTC. It is translated as CASRRLRDGTPYEQYF.

For this clone: Distinct nucleotide sequences in the sample also encode this CDR3. This rearrangement joins TRBV9 to TRBJ1-3; D perhaps matches TRBD1 (5 bases). Germline V lookup: CDR1 SGDLS, CDR2 YYNGEE. This CDR3 is built from 15 residues. Trimming removed 8 bases from V and 0 bases from J, with 15 bases in between. The CDR3: CASSTSDSSGNTIYF. The CDR3 DNA is TGTGCCAGTAGCACCTCAGACAGCTCTGGAAACACCATATATTTT.

The rearrangement links TRBV3-1 (or the pseudogene TRBV3-2) to TRBJ2-7; 7 bases align to TRBD2. The CDR3 has 14 amino acids. Germline V gene data show CDR1 as LGHDT and CDR2 as YNNKEL (reference sequence). Germline trimming cut 2 bases from V and 3 bases from J; bases unmatched to any gene: 4. The CDR3 nucleotides read TGTGCCAGCAGCCAATCTAGCGGACACTACGAGCAGTACTTC. Protein: CASSQSSGHYEQYF.

The chain links TRBV11-3 to TRBJ1-1; possible D gene TRBD1, 5 bases. Trimming removed 0 bases at V and 0 bases at J, with 14 bases between. Germline V gives CDR1 SGHNT, CDR2 YENEEA. This CDR3 is built from 17 residues. CDR3 nucleotide sequence: TGTGCCAGCAGCTTAGATCCCTTGACAGCTCTGAACACTGAAGCTTTCTTT. It yields the protein CASSLDPLTALNTEAFF.

This chain links TRBV2 with TRBJ2-3, with D possibly being TRBD1 (5 bases). Trimming removed 6 bases at V and 2 bases at J, with 15 bases between. Germline V gene lookup returns CDR1 SNHLY and CDR2 FYNNEI. The CDR3 is 15 residues long. The CDR3 is CASSAEWGPTDTQYF. The CDR3, as DNA: TGTGCCAGCAGCGCGGAGTGGGGCCCCACAGATACGCAGTATTTT.